One and the same sample provided the 15 T cell receptor beta chains below, sequenced in a study of T cell repertoires in cytomegalovirus infection. TCRdb re-called the reads with MiXCR, one entry per CDR3 protein. Of 900,000 to 950,000 distinct CDR3 sequences detected, around 32% appear once; the ten largest clones hold roughly 13%. Antigens for these TCRs are unknown. The sequences come from cultured CD8+ T cells from PBMCs, collected from culture after CMV antigen stimulation. Receptors were obtained from a human donor in good health (CMV status not recorded). Some clones in this sample may be carry-over from other donors' samples.

In its sample, this clonotype was seen a few times. This chain links TRBV4-3 with TRBJ2-7; D unclear. CDR1 LGHNA and CDR2 YSLEER come from the germline V gene. Trimming shortened V by 0 bases and J by 1 base, and 7 bases separated the two germline ends. The length of the CDR3 is 14 residues. The CDR3: CASSQETLSYEQYV. CDR3 coding DNA: TGCGCCAGCAGCCAAGAAACCCTATCCTACGAGCAGTACGTC.

This chain connects TRBV2 to TRBJ2-1; 9 nucleotides match TRBD2. CDR3 size: 11 residues. CDR1 and CDR2 from the germline V gene are SNHLY and FYNNEI. V lost 10 bases to trimming and J lost 14 bases; unmatched junction nucleotides: 9. Here the CDR3 reads CATFWRGGKFF. Written as DNA, the CDR3 is TGTGCCACCTTCTGGCGGGGGGGCAAGTTCTTC.

CDR3 sequence reads: CVSSIAAGDEQYV. CDR3 bases: TGTGTCAGTAGTATCGCGGCGGGCGACGAGCAGTACGTC. The chain is built from TRBV19 and TRBJ2-7; TRBD2 might be the D (5 bases). Germline CDR1 and CDR2: LNHDA and SQIVND (reference sequence). CDR3 length: 13 amino acids.

The chain joins TRBV12-3 or TRBV12-4 to TRBJ2-1; perhaps TRBD1 as D (6 bases). V lost 3 bases and J lost 8, with 11 bases in between. This CDR3 region has 13 residues. The CDR3 is CASSFLRGDEQFF. The CDR3 DNA is TGTGCCAGCAGTTTCCTCAGGGGCGATGAGCAGTTCTTC.

The chain links TRBV3-1 to TRBJ1-2; no reliable D call. Trimming shortened V by 0 bases and J by 3 bases, and 14 bases separated the two germline ends. The CDR3 is 16 amino acids. Germline V gene data show CDR1 as LGHDT and CDR2 as YNNKEL (reference sequence). For the CDR3, the DNA is TGTGCCAGCAGCCAAGAATTTACACCAAGCGACTATGGCTACACCTTC. This gives the protein CASSQEFTPSDYGYTF.

Only a few counts were recorded for this clonotype. Written as DNA, the CDR3 is TGTGCCAGCAGTTTAAGCAGGGGACACGAGCAGTACTTC. It is translated as CASSLSRGHEQYF. The genes are TRBV12-3 or TRBV12-4 and TRBJ2-7; D perhaps matches TRBD1 (6 bases). V gave up 2 bases and J gave up 5 bases, with 10 bases separating them. This CDR3 is 13 amino acids long.

With respect to this clonotype: Since a much larger clone is just one base distant, this may be a read error. The chain links TRBV12-3 or TRBV12-4 to TRBJ1-2; D ambiguous. The CDR3 runs to 13 residues. CDR3 residues: CANSPQDNYGYTF. CDR3 sequence (DNA): TGTGCCAACAGTCCCCAGGACAACTATGGCTACACCTTC.

The V call is TRBV4-2, the J call TRBJ2-5, with D perhaps TRBD2 (5 bases). Germline V CDR1 and CDR2: LGHNA, YNFKEQ. Trimming shortened V by 4 bases and J by 1 base, and 13 bases separated the two germline ends. CDR3 length equals 15 residues. The chain's CDR3 is CASSPYSVPQETQYF. Here the CDR3 DNA reads TGTGCCAGCAGCCCGTATAGCGTTCCCCAAGAGACCCAGTACTTC.

The rearrangement uses TRBV5-1 and TRBJ2-3; D is undetermined. Germline assignment: CDR1 SGHRS and CDR2 YFSETQ. Trimming shortened V by 0 bases and J by 2 bases, and 10 bases separated the two germline ends. The CDR3 sequence is 15 residues long. CDR3 region: CASSLARWDTDTQYF. CDR3 nucleotides: TGCGCCAGCAGCTTGGCTAGGTGGGACACAGATACGCAGTATTTT. The full variable domain, with the rest looked up from reference TRBV5-1 and TRBJ2-3, is KAGVTQTPRYLIKTRGQQVTLSCSPISGHRSVSWYQQTPGQGLQFLFEYFSETQRNKGNFPGRFSGRQFSNSRSEMNVSTLELGDSALYLCASSLARWDTDTQYFGPGTRLTVL.

The gene calls are TRBV29-1 and TRBJ2-1, with TRBD2 matching over 7 bases. This CDR3 has 13 amino acids. Germline V gene data show CDR1 as SQVTM and CDR2 as ANQGSEA. Trimming at V came to 5 bases and at J to 7 bases, leaving 8 bases not matched to a gene. In DNA form, the CDR3 reads TGCAGCGTTAGGGAGCGGGGTCCTAATGAGCAGTTCTTC. Protein sequence: CSVRERGPNEQFF.

This clonotype was observed a handful of times. The chain is built from TRBV6-2 or TRBV6-3 and TRBJ2-7, with D tentatively TRBD2 (5 bases). V lost 1 base and J lost 6, with 10 bases in between. The V gene's germline CDR1 is MNHEY and CDR2 SVGEGT. The CDR3 totals 13 residues. The CDR3 nucleotides are TGTGCCAGCAGTTACTACCTGGGGAGCGAGCAGTACGTC. It specifies CASSYYLGSEQYV.

The V and J genes are TRBV4-1 and TRBJ1-5, with D perhaps matching TRBD1 (5 bases). This CDR3 is 15 amino acids long. The germline V gene has CDR1 MGHRA and CDR2 YSYEKL. Trimming took off 3 bases at V and 4 bases at J, with 13 bases between the two ends. The CDR3 DNA sequence: TGCGCCAGCAGCCATCCCACGGGGGGAAATCAGCCCCAGCATTTT. Amino acid sequence: CASSHPTGGNQPQHF.

This clonotype was seen a few times. The J gene is TRBJ2-2, the V gene TRBV7-8; D remains ambiguous. Germline lookup yields CDR1 SGHVS and CDR2 FQNEAQ. This CDR3 is 16 amino acids long. Trimming cost V 2 bases and J 0 bases, with 10 bases left between them. As DNA, the CDR3 is TGTGCCAGCAGCTTAAACCCAGGAGCGAACACCGGGGAGCTGTTTTTT. This translates into CASSLNPGANTGELFF.

The chain carries TRBV24-1 and TRBJ2-2; D gene ambiguous. Germline CDR1 reads KGHDR; CDR2 reads SFDVKD. There are 14 residues in the CDR3. The germline V and J ends were trimmed by 7 bases and 3 bases, with 11 bases remaining between them. CDR3 nucleotides: TGTGCCACCAGCCCGTTCTTGGACACCGGGGAGCTGTTTTTT. The encoded protein is CATSPFLDTGELFF.

This clonotype was counted ten times or more. The chain employs TRBV10-3 and TRBJ1-5; 9 bases line up with TRBD1. The germline gives CDR1 ENHRY, CDR2 SYGVKD. CDR3 length equals 14 residues. The V and J ends lost 5 bases and 6 bases, in that order; junction bases with no gene match: 5. DNA of the CDR3: TGTGCCATCAGTCTCGGACAGGGGTCTCAGCCCCAGCATTTT. Protein: CAISLGQGSQPQHF.